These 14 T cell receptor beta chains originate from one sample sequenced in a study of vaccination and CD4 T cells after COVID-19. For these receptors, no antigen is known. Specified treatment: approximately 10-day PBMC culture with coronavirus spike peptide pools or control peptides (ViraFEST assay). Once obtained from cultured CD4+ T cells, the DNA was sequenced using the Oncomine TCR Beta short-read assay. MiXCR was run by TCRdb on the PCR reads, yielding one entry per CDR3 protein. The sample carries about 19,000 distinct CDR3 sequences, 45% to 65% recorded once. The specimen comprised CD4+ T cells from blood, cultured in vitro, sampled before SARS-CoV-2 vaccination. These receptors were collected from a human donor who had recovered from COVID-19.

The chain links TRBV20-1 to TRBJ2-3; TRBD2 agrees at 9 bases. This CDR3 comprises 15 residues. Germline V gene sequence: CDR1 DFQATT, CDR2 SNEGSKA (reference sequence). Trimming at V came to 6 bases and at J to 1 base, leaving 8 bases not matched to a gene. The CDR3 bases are TGCAGTGCCGGATCCAGACTAGCGGGCACAGATACGCAGTATTTT. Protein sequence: CSAGSRLAGTDTQYF.

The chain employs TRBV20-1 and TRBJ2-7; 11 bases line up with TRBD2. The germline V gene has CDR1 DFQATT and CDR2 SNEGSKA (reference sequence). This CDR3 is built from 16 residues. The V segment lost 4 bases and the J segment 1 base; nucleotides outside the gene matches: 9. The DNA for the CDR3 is TGCAGTGCTATGGGACTAGCGGTCGAAACATCCTACGAGCAGTACTTC. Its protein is CSAMGLAVETSYEQYF.

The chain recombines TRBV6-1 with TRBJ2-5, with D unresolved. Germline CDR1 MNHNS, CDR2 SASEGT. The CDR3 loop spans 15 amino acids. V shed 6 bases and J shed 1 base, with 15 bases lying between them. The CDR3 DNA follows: TGTGCCAGCAGCCACCCGCTGGCAGTCCAAGAGACCCAGTACTTC. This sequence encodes CASSHPLAVQETQYF.

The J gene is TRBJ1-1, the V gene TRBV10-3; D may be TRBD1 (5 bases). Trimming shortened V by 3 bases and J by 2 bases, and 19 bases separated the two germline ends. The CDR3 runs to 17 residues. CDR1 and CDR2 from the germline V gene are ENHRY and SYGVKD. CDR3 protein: CAISEGARVRTNTEAFF. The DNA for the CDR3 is TGTGCCATCAGTGAAGGGGCCAGGGTCAGAACCAACACTGAAGCTTTCTTT.

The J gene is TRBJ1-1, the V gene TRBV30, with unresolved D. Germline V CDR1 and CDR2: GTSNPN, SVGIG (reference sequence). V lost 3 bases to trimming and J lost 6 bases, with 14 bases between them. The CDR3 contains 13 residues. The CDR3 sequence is CAWSPRVGAEAFF. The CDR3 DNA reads TGTGCCTGGAGCCCGCGGGTGGGCGCTGAAGCTTTCTTT.

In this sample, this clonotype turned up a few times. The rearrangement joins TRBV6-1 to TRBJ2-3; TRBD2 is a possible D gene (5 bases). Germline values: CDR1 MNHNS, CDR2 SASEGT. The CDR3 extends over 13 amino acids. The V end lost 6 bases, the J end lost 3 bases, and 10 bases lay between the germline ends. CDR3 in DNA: TGTGCCAGCAGCCCCAGAGGGACAGATACGCAGTATTTT. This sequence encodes CASSPRGTDTQYF.

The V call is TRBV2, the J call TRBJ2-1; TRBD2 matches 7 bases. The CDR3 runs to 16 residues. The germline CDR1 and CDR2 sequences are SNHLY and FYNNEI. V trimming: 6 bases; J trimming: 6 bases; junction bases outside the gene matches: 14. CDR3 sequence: CASRERRLADLNEQFF. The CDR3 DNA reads TGTGCCAGCAGGGAACGTCGGCTAGCGGACCTCAATGAGCAGTTCTTC.

In nucleotides, the CDR3 is TGTGCCAGCAGCCGGACGGGATCGGACGAGCAGTTCTTC. It specifies CASSRTGSDEQFF. The J gene is TRBJ2-1, the V gene TRBV6-1; perhaps TRBD2 as D (5 bases). Looked up from germline, CDR1 is MNHNS and CDR2 is SASEGT. The length of the CDR3 is 13 residues. V gave up 6 bases and J gave up 10 bases, with 16 bases separating them.

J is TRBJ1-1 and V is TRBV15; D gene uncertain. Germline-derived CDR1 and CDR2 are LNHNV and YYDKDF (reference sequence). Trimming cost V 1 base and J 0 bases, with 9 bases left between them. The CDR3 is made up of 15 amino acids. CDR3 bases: TGTGCCACCAGCAGAGGAGCAGAGTTGAACACTGAAGCTTTCTTT. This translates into CATSRGAELNTEAFF.

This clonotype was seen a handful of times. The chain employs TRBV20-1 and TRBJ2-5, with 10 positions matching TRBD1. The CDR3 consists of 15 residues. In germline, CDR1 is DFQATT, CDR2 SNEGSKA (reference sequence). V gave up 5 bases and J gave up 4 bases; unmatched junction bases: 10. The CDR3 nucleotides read TGCAGTGCTCGAACCCGACAGGGGGCGAGAGAGACCCAGTACTTC. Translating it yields CSARTRQGARETQYF.

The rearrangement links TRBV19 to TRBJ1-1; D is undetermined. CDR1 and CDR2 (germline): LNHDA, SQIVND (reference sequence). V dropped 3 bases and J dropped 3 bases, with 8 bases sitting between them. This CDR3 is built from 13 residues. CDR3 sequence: CASSIPRDTEAFF. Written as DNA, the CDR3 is TGTGCCAGTAGTATCCCCCGGGACACTGAAGCTTTCTTT.

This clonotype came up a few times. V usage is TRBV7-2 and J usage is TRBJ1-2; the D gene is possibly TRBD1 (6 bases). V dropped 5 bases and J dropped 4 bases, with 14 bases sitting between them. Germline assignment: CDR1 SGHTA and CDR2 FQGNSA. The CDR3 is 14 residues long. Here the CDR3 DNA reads TGTGCCAGCAGCAACGCCGGGACAAGCTATGGCTACACCTTC. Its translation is CASSNAGTSYGYTF.

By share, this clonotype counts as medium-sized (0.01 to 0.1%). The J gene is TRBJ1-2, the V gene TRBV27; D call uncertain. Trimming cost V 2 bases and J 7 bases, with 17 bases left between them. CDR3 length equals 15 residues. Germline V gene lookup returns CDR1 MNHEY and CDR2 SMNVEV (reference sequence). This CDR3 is CASSLGRPGNGGYTF. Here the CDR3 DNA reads TGTGCCAGCAGTTTAGGCCGCCCGGGGAACGGTGGCTACACCTTC.

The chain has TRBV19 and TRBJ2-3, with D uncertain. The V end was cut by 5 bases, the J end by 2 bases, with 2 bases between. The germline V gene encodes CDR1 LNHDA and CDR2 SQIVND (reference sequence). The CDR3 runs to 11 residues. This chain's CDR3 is CASSHTDTQYF. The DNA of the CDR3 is TGTGCCAGTAGTCACACAGATACGCAGTATTTT.